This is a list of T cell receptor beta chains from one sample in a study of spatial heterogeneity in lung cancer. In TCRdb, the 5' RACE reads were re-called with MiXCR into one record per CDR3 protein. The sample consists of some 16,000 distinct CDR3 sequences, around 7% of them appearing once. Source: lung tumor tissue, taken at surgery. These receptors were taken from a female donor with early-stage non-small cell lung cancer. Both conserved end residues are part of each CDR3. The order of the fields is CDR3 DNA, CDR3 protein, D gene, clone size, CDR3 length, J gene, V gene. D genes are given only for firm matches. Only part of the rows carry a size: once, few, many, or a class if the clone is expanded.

cdr3_nt: TGTGCCAGCAGAGGGAAGGTAGCGGGGGGGCGAGATACGCAGTATTTT
cdr3_aa: CASRGKVAGGRDTQYF
d_call: TRBD2
clone_size: many
cdr3_length: 16
j_call: TRBJ2-3
v_call: TRBV12-3/TRBV12-4

cdr3_nt: TGTGCCAGCAAAATCGCGGACACCATATATTTT
cdr3_aa: CASKIADTIYF
d_call: -
clone_size: many
cdr3_length: 11
j_call: TRBJ1-3
v_call: TRBV5-5

cdr3_nt: TGTGCCAGCAGCCAAGGGGGGCCGGCCACTGAAGCTTTCTTT
cdr3_aa: CASSQGGPATEAFF
d_call: -
clone_size: many
cdr3_length: 14
j_call: TRBJ1-1
v_call: TRBV7-3

cdr3_nt: TGTGCCAGCAGCCAAGAAGGCGGGGACAGCACAGATACGCAGTATTTT
cdr3_aa: CASSQEGGDSTDTQYF
d_call: -
clone_size: many
cdr3_length: 16
j_call: TRBJ2-3
v_call: TRBV3-1

cdr3_nt: TGTGCCAGCAGCCCTGGGACATCCTCGATCAATTCACCCCTCCACTTT
cdr3_aa: CASSPGTSSINSPLHF
d_call: -
clone_size: few
cdr3_length: 16
j_call: TRBJ1-6
v_call: TRBV4-2

cdr3_nt: TGTGCCAGCAGAATTACGGGACAGGGCCCTAGGGGCTCCTATAATTCACCCCTCCACTTT
cdr3_aa: CASRITGQGPRGSYNSPLHF
d_call: TRBD1
clone_size: many
cdr3_length: 20
j_call: TRBJ1-6
v_call: TRBV7-9

cdr3_nt: TGTGCCAGCTCACCACCTGTGAGACAGGACTACGTGAAGCAGTACTTC
cdr3_aa: CASSPPVRQDYVKQYF
d_call: -
clone_size: few
cdr3_length: 16
j_call: TRBJ2-7
v_call: TRBV18

cdr3_nt: TGTGCCAGCAGTGAAGGGAGTTTAGGGTTCAGGACCCAGCATTTT
cdr3_aa: CASSEGSLGFRTQHF
d_call: -
clone_size: -
cdr3_length: 15
j_call: TRBJ1-5
v_call: TRBV6-1

cdr3_nt: TGTGCCAGCACCCCAGACGGTATTGAAAAACTGTTTTTT
cdr3_aa: CASTPDGIEKLFF
d_call: -
clone_size: medium-sized
cdr3_length: 13
j_call: TRBJ1-4
v_call: TRBV2

cdr3_nt: TGTGCCAGCAGCGTAGAAACAGGGGCCACCGGGGAGCTGTTTTTT
cdr3_aa: CASSVETGATGELFF
d_call: TRBD1
clone_size: -
cdr3_length: 15
j_call: TRBJ2-2
v_call: TRBV9

cdr3_nt: TGTGCCAGCAGTTGGGACAGTCGTTTTGAAGCTTTCTTT
cdr3_aa: CASSWDSRFEAFF
d_call: TRBD1
clone_size: many
cdr3_length: 13
j_call: TRBJ1-1
v_call: TRBV6-1

cdr3_nt: TGTGCCAGCAGCTTATTGGGGGTTCAAAGCAATCAGCCCCAGCATTTT
cdr3_aa: CASSLLGVQSNQPQHF
d_call: -
clone_size: many
cdr3_length: 16
j_call: TRBJ1-5
v_call: TRBV7-2

cdr3_nt: TGCAGTGCTCAATCTGGTGGGTATCGCGTCGGCAATCAGCCCCAGCATTTT
cdr3_aa: CSAQSGGYRVGNQPQHF
d_call: -
clone_size: few
cdr3_length: 17
j_call: TRBJ1-5
v_call: TRBV20-1

cdr3_nt: TGTGCCAGCAGCCAAGGCGACAGGGGGCTGAACACTGAAGCTTTCTTT
cdr3_aa: CASSQGDRGLNTEAFF
d_call: TRBD1
clone_size: few
cdr3_length: 16
j_call: TRBJ1-1
v_call: TRBV3-1

cdr3_nt: TGCAGTGCTAGCAGGGGGCAGGCAGATACGCAGTATTTT
cdr3_aa: CSASRGQADTQYF
d_call: TRBD1
clone_size: many
cdr3_length: 13
j_call: TRBJ2-3
v_call: TRBV20-1

cdr3_nt: TGCAGCGTTGAAGTAGGGCAGGGGAACATTCAGTACTTC
cdr3_aa: CSVEVGQGNIQYF
d_call: -
clone_size: many
cdr3_length: 13
j_call: TRBJ2-4
v_call: TRBV29-1

cdr3_nt: TGCAGTGCTACGGGACTAGCGGAACCCCAATCCTACAATGAGCAGTTCTTC
cdr3_aa: CSATGLAEPQSYNEQFF
d_call: TRBD2
clone_size: -
cdr3_length: 17
j_call: TRBJ2-1
v_call: TRBV20-1

cdr3_nt: TGTGCCAGCAGCCAAGTTGCGGTCGGGAGCTTCTCTGGAAACACCATATATTTT
cdr3_aa: CASSQVAVGSFSGNTIYF
d_call: -
clone_size: many
cdr3_length: 18
j_call: TRBJ1-3
v_call: TRBV3-1

cdr3_nt: TGTGCCAGCAGTTTAAAGGAGACTACTGAAGCTTTCTTT
cdr3_aa: CASSLKETTEAFF
d_call: -
clone_size: few
cdr3_length: 13
j_call: TRBJ1-1
v_call: TRBV27

cdr3_nt: TGTGCCAGCAGCCTCGGGACAGCCTCCGCCTATGGCTACACCTTC
cdr3_aa: CASSLGTASAYGYTF
d_call: TRBD1
clone_size: many
cdr3_length: 15
j_call: TRBJ1-2
v_call: TRBV7-8

cdr3_nt: TGTGCCAGCAGAGAAGACAGGGGTTCCGGAAACACCATATATTTT
cdr3_aa: CASREDRGSGNTIYF
d_call: TRBD1
clone_size: many
cdr3_length: 15
j_call: TRBJ1-3
v_call: TRBV28

cdr3_nt: TGTGCCACCAGTGATTTTAACAGGGTGACCGGGGAGCTGTTTTTT
cdr3_aa: CATSDFNRVTGELFF
d_call: -
clone_size: medium-sized
cdr3_length: 15
j_call: TRBJ2-2
v_call: TRBV24-1

cdr3_nt: TGCAGTGCTAGAGATCAGCGGGGGGCCACAGATACGCAGTATTTT
cdr3_aa: CSARDQRGATDTQYF
d_call: TRBD2
clone_size: -
cdr3_length: 15
j_call: TRBJ2-3
v_call: TRBV20-1

cdr3_nt: TGTGCCAGCAGCCAAGGGTCGCCCCTTGGGGGCGCGCGGCCTGGCTACACCTTC
cdr3_aa: CASSQGSPLGGARPGYTF
d_call: -
clone_size: few
cdr3_length: 18
j_call: TRBJ1-2
v_call: TRBV3-1

cdr3_nt: TGTGCCAGCTTCCGGACTAGCGGGGCCTACAATGAGCAGTTCTTC
cdr3_aa: CASFRTSGAYNEQFF
d_call: TRBD2
clone_size: many
cdr3_length: 15
j_call: TRBJ2-1
v_call: TRBV2

cdr3_nt: TGTGCCAGCGCCTATGACCGGGCCTACACCTTC
cdr3_aa: CASAYDRAYTF
d_call: -
clone_size: many
cdr3_length: 11
j_call: TRBJ1-2
v_call: TRBV6-6

cdr3_nt: TGTGCCAGCAGCTATCCCAGGGGCCCGGGGTACAATGAGCAGTTCTTC
cdr3_aa: CASSYPRGPGYNEQFF
d_call: -
clone_size: many
cdr3_length: 16
j_call: TRBJ2-1
v_call: TRBV7-8

cdr3_nt: TGTGCCAGCAGCTCCAAACACGGGGCGGAGGCTAGCAATCAGCCCCAGCATTTT
cdr3_aa: CASSSKHGAEASNQPQHF
d_call: -
clone_size: -
cdr3_length: 18
j_call: TRBJ1-5
v_call: TRBV21-1

cdr3_nt: TGTGCCACGGCGGGGACTAGCGGGGGTTCGGCGACCCAGTACTTC
cdr3_aa: CATAGTSGGSATQYF
d_call: TRBD2
clone_size: many
cdr3_length: 15
j_call: TRBJ2-5
v_call: TRBV24-1

cdr3_nt: TGTGCCAGCAGCCCAGGGGGCCTAGCCGAGACCCAGTACTTC
cdr3_aa: CASSPGGLAETQYF
d_call: TRBD1
clone_size: many
cdr3_length: 14
j_call: TRBJ2-5
v_call: TRBV7-2

cdr3_nt: TGCAGTGCTAGAGATCTTGGGACATTGGAGACCCAGTACTTC
cdr3_aa: CSARDLGTLETQYF
d_call: -
clone_size: few
cdr3_length: 14
j_call: TRBJ2-5
v_call: TRBV20-1

cdr3_nt: TGTGCCAGCAGCTTTAGGCAGAGCTCCTACAATGAGCAGTTCTTC
cdr3_aa: CASSFRQSSYNEQFF
d_call: -
clone_size: many
cdr3_length: 15
j_call: TRBJ2-1
v_call: TRBV5-4

cdr3_nt: TGTGCCAGCAGCCCAGGACCGAGCTATGGCTACACCTTC
cdr3_aa: CASSPGPSYGYTF
d_call: -
clone_size: -
cdr3_length: 13
j_call: TRBJ1-2
v_call: TRBV5-5

cdr3_nt: TGTGCCAGCAGCTCGGACCTCCTGGGTGGGGGTGAGCAGTTCTTC
cdr3_aa: CASSSDLLGGGEQFF
d_call: -
clone_size: few
cdr3_length: 15
j_call: TRBJ2-1
v_call: TRBV7-7

cdr3_nt: TGTGCCAGCTCACCATTTACGGGACCTGGCTACACCTTC
cdr3_aa: CASSPFTGPGYTF
d_call: -
clone_size: medium-sized
cdr3_length: 13
j_call: TRBJ1-2
v_call: TRBV18